The 9 T cell receptor beta chains given below trace back to one sample, sequenced in a study of cytomegalovirus exposure and HLA in healthy donors. The PCR made use of 60 Vbeta and 13 Jbeta primers. Generated by immunoSEQ multiplex PCR, the TCRdb table keeps only in-frame clones and is missing some. Of roughly 100,000 clones in the sample, roughly 80% were seen once. The sample comprised PBMCs. These receptors all stem from a man aged 30-40 years in good health and CMV-seropositive.

The chain joins TRBV10-2 to TRBJ2-1; 8 nucleotides line up with TRBD2. CDR1 and CDR2 from the germline V gene are WSHSY and SAAADI. The CDR3 covers 16 residues. With 0 bases clipped from V and 6 bases from J, the junction kept 7 bases outside the gene matches. CDR3 loop: CASSESAGGSLNEQFF. The CDR3 DNA sequence: TGCGCCAGCAGTGAGTCGGCGGGGGGCTCCCTCAATGAGCAGTTCTTC.

The chain joins TRBV28 to TRBJ2-3, with 8 bases fitting TRBD1. The junction had 11 bases not matched to a gene; V was cut back by 5 bases and J by 4 bases. Germline lookup yields CDR1 MDHEN and CDR2 SYDVKM. The CDR3 has 16 amino acids. The CDR3 DNA follows: TGTGCCAGCAGTCCCCGTGGACAGGGAGTGGCAGATACGCAGTATTTT. Translated, it gives CASSPRGQGVADTQYF. The complete variable domain, with remaining parts taken from reference TRBV28 and TRBJ2-3, reads DVKVTQSSRYLVKRTGEKVFLECVQDMDHENMFWYRQDPGLGLRLIYFSYDVKMKEKGDIPEGYSVSREKKERFSLILESASTNQTSMYLCASSPRGQGVADTQYFGPGTRLTVL.

The chain employs TRBV10-3 and TRBJ1-1; D unresolved. The CDR3 has 14 amino acids. CDR1 and CDR2 (germline): ENHRY, SYGVKD. V was cut by 3 bases and J by 6 bases, with 14 bases left in between. The CDR3, as DNA: TGTGCCATCAGTGAAACATCGACGGGAGCTGAAGCTTTCTTT. Translated, it gives CAISETSTGAEAFF.

The CDR3 loop is CASSELESSYNSPLHF. The CDR3 coding sequence is TGTGCCAGCAGTGAACTTGAGAGCTCCTATAATTCACCCCTCCACTTT. The chain joins TRBV6-1 to TRBJ1-6; D is undetermined. Germline-derived CDR1 and CDR2 are MNHNS and SASEGT. The CDR3 has 16 amino acids. The ends were cut back, 2 bases at V and 0 bases at J, with 8 bases in the middle.

V is TRBV19 and J is TRBJ1-5; tentative D call: TRBD1 (5 bases). The CDR3 is 13 amino acids. CDR1 and CDR2 (germline): LNHDA, SQIVND (reference sequence). Deletions cut 1 base from V and 6 bases from J, with 7 bases between. Here the CDR3 reads CASSIVTAQPQHF. DNA for the CDR3: TGTGCCAGTAGTATAGTGACAGCTCAGCCCCAGCATTTT.

The chain employs TRBV19 and TRBJ1-6, with D uncertain. The V and J ends lost 4 bases and 7 bases respectively, with 8 bases between them. Germline CDR1 and CDR2: LNHDA and SQIVND (reference sequence). The CDR3 has 13 residues. CDR3 sequence (DNA): TGTGCCAGTAGTACAGGTCGAAATTCACCCCTCCACTTT. It translates to CASSTGRNSPLHF.

A note on this clone: The junction shows a germline mismatch at one end, possibly a read error. Here the CDR3 DNA reads TGTGCCAGCTCCCCACCGGGCAGGGGTCCTGGAAACACCATATATTTT. As protein: CASSPPGRGPGNTIYF. This chain uses TRBV18 with TRBJ1-3; tentatively, D is TRBD1 (6 bases). Germline assignment: CDR1 KGHSH and CDR2 LQKENI. CDR3 length: 16 residues.

A remark on this clone: Compared with germline, one end of the junction differs, possibly owing to a read error. V and J are TRBV7-7 and TRBJ2-3; 13 bases agree with TRBD2. This CDR3 is 15 amino acids long. CDR1 is SSHAT, CDR2 FNYEAQ, per germline (reference sequence). The CDR3 DNA is TGTGCTAGCAGCCTGGGACTAGCGGGGACAGATACGCAGTATTTT. As protein: CASSLGLAGTDTQYF.

This clone has just one count. This rearrangement joins TRBV4-2 to TRBJ1-1; TRBD1 matches 8 bases. Germline-derived CDR1 and CDR2 are LGHNA and YNFKEQ. After removal of 2 bases from V and 6 bases from J, the junction contained 11 bases not matched to a gene. The CDR3 loop spans 16 amino acids. CDR3 in DNA: TGTGCCAGCAGCCAACCTGAACAGGGGGGGGTCTCTGAAGCTTTCTTT. Its protein product is CASSQPEQGGVSEAFF.